These 26 T cell receptor beta chains share one sample of origin, sequenced in a study of blood T cell repertoires in COVID-19. The repertoire was sequenced with immunoSEQ multiplex PCR; TCRdb's copy has only in-frame clones and lacks some. The sample contains about 270,000 clones, 81% of which appear only once. Material for sequencing was peripheral blood. The source of these receptors is a woman aged 55-70 years with active or convalescent COVID-19.

The gene calls are TRBV7-3 and TRBJ2-7; 8 bases line up with TRBD1. Per the germline V gene, CDR1 is SGHTA and CDR2 is FQGTGA. Trimming removed 5 bases from V and 1 base from J; junction bases left unmatched: 10. This CDR3 spans 16 amino acids. The CDR3 region is CASSQNFWTGSYEQYF. The CDR3, as DNA: TGTGCCAGCAGCCAAAACTTTTGGACAGGGTCCTACGAGCAGTACTTC.

The chain has TRBV7-6 and TRBJ2-2, with a tentative D call TRBD1 (6 bases). The CDR3 loop spans 15 amino acids. The germline V gene encodes CDR1 SGHVS and CDR2 FNYEAQ. The V gene lost 2 bases and the J gene lost 7 bases, with 14 bases spanning the gap. CDR3 in DNA: TGTGCCAGCAGCTTAAACAGGGTGGAAAGCGGGGAGCTGTTTTTT. It yields the protein CASSLNRVESGELFF.

The chain joins TRBV4-2 to TRBJ1-6, with D possibly being TRBD1 (5 bases). The V end was cut by 2 bases, the J end by 9 bases, with 20 bases between. The CDR3 is 17 residues long. Germline CDR1 reads LGHNA; CDR2 reads YNFKEQ. For the CDR3, the DNA is TGTGCCAGCAGCCAACCCACTAATTCGGGACTCAGTTCACCCCTCCACTTT. Translated: CASSQPTNSGLSSPLHF.

The chain joins TRBV30 to TRBJ1-4, with 8 positions matching TRBD1. Germline V lookup: CDR1 GTSNPN, CDR2 SVGIG (reference sequence). This CDR3 has 14 amino acids. Trimming took 3 bases from V and 7 from J; bases not matched to a gene: 7. For the CDR3, the DNA is TGTGCCTGGAGCTCTGGACAGGGAAGTGAAAAACTGTTTTTT. It codes for CAWSSGQGSEKLFF.

V gene TRBV4-2 combines with J gene TRBJ1-2, with a tentative D call TRBD1 (5 bases). The CDR3 contains 15 residues. Trimming took 1 base from V and 5 from J, leaving 14 bases between them. From germline, CDR1 is LGHNA and CDR2 YNFKEQ. The CDR3 loop is CASSQARQGSYGYTF. The CDR3, as DNA: TGTGCCAGCAGCCAAGCGCGGCAGGGTAGTTATGGCTACACCTTC.

Only a few counts were recorded for this clone. The chain employs TRBV20-1 and TRBJ1-1, with D unclear. The CDR3 runs to 15 residues. Germline V gene sequence: CDR1 DFQATT, CDR2 SNEGSKA (reference sequence). V lost 3 bases and J lost 0, with 14 bases in between. CDR3 in amino acids: CSASGSHRMNTEAFF. As DNA, the CDR3 is TGCAGTGCTAGTGGCAGTCACCGTATGAACACTGAAGCTTTCTTT.

V is TRBV5-1 and J is TRBJ2-3, with 12 positions matching TRBD2. The CDR3 has 17 amino acids. Per the germline V gene, CDR1 is SGHRS and CDR2 is YFSETQ. The junction had 7 bases not matched to a gene; V was cut back by 1 base and J by 4 bases. The CDR3 sequence: CASSLRLAGDQSDTQYF. As DNA, the CDR3 is TGCGCCAGCAGCTTGCGACTAGCGGGGGATCAATCAGATACGCAGTATTTT.

The chain joins TRBV5-5 to TRBJ1-3, with no clear D. The CDR3 consists of 15 residues. The V and J ends lost 3 bases and 1 base respectively, with 11 bases between them. The V gene's germline CDR1 is SGHKS and CDR2 YYEKEE (reference sequence). Here the CDR3 reads CASSSSSASGNTIYF. The CDR3 bases are TGTGCCAGCAGCTCCTCCAGCGCTTCTGGAAACACCATATATTTT. Full variable domain (missing parts from reference TRBV5-5 and TRBJ1-3): DAGVTQSPTHLIKTRGQQVTLRCSPISGHKSVSWYQQVLGQGPQFIFQYYEKEERGRGNFPDRFSARQFPNYSSELNVNALLLGDSALYLCASSSSSASGNTIYFGEGSWLTVV.

This clone has a handful of counts. The chain is built from TRBV2 and TRBJ2-7; TRBD2 is a possible D gene (5 bases). Germline loops: CDR1 SNHLY, CDR2 FYNNEI. V lost 1 base and J lost 4, with 5 bases in between. CDR3 length equals 12 residues. CDR3 sequence reads: CASSEGGYEQYF. CDR3 DNA sequence: TGTGCCAGCAGTGAAGGAGGGTACGAGCAGTACTTC.

The CDR3 nucleotides are TGTGCCAGCAGTTTAGCAGGGTTCTCTGGAAACACCATATATTTT. Amino acids: CASSLAGFSGNTIYF. The gene calls are TRBV28 and TRBJ1-3, with D possibly TRBD1 on 5 matching bases. Trimming removed 2 bases from V and 0 bases from J, with 8 bases in between. The CDR3 is made up of 15 amino acids. The germline CDR1 and CDR2 sequences are MDHEN and SYDVKM.

The V and J genes are TRBV23-1 and TRBJ2-7; maybe TRBD1 (5 bases). TRBV23-1 is an ORF, with its function uncertain. V lost 2 bases and J lost 0, with 17 bases in between. CDR3 length: 17 amino acids. CDR3 DNA sequence: TGCGCCAGCAGTCAAGGCCCGGACACATTGAGCTCCTACGAGCAGTACTTC. Its protein is CASSQGPDTLSSYEQYF.

The gene calls are TRBV6-6 and TRBJ2-2, with D possibly TRBD1 on 6 matching bases. This CDR3 is 15 amino acids long. CDR1 is MNHNY, CDR2 SVGAGI, per germline (reference sequence). The ends were cut back, 0 bases at V and 5 bases at J, with 10 bases in the middle. The CDR3 protein is CASSYSGGMTGELFF. CDR3 DNA sequence: TGTGCCAGCAGTTACTCAGGGGGAATGACCGGGGAGCTGTTTTTT.

This chain uses TRBV21-1 with TRBJ2-3; the table's D call, TRBD1, was not checked against the DNA. TRBV21-1 is flagged as a pseudogene. The length of the CDR3 is 15 residues. DNA of the CDR3: TGTGCCAGCAGCAAAGGGGCAGCCCGCACAGATACGCAGTATTTT. Its translation: CASSKGAARTDTQYF.

The V and J genes are TRBV10-3 and TRBJ1-1, with TRBD1 matching 8 bases. The junction had 10 bases not matched to a gene; V was cut back by 7 bases and J by 6 bases. Germline CDR1 ENHRY, CDR2 SYGVKD. The CDR3 length is 14 residues. This CDR3 reads CAITKTGEDSEAFF. DNA for the CDR3: TGTGCCATCACCAAGACAGGGGAGGACTCTGAAGCTTTCTTT.

The J gene is TRBJ1-6, the V gene TRBV6-6; 9 bases are a match to TRBD1. V shed 7 bases and J 8 bases; nucleotides not matched to a gene: 6. Germline V gives CDR1 MNHNY, CDR2 SVGAGI (reference sequence). CDR3 size: 14 residues. The CDR3 reads CASIQDRGYSPLHF. In DNA form, the CDR3 reads TGTGCCAGCATTCAGGACAGGGGTTATTCACCCCTCCACTTT.

This chain uses TRBV6-5 with TRBJ2-5, with TRBD1 identical over 9 bases. CDR1 MNHEY and CDR2 SVGAGI come from the germline V gene. This CDR3 comprises 14 residues. V shed 5 bases, J shed 4 bases, and the junction held 5 bases outside the gene matches. The CDR3 region is CASSPDRGGETQYF. CDR3 DNA sequence: TGTGCCAGCAGTCCGGACAGGGGCGGAGAGACCCAGTACTTC.

The CDR3 region has the DNA TGTGCCAGCGGCTTAACAGATACGCAGTATTTT. Protein product: CASGLTDTQYF. This sequence joins TRBV27 and TRBJ2-3; D is ambiguous. The CDR3 is made up of 11 amino acids. V was shortened by 8 bases and J by 3 bases, with 6 bases between the two germline ends. Germline-derived CDR1 and CDR2 are MNHEY and SMNVEV (reference sequence).

The chain has TRBV6-5 and TRBJ2-5; 7 bases match TRBD2. V dropped 9 bases and J dropped 1; count of bases not matched to a gene: 5. The germline gives CDR1 MNHEY, CDR2 SVGAGI. The CDR3 runs 13 residues. The CDR3 nucleotides are TGTGCCAGTTACGGGGGGTTCCAAGAGACCCAGTACTTC. Translating it yields CASYGGFQETQYF.

This chain connects TRBV7-9 to TRBJ1-5; D not certain. V dropped 1 base and J dropped 7 bases, with 5 bases sitting between them. The CDR3 extends over 12 amino acids. Germline CDR1 SEHNR, CDR2 FQNEAQ (reference sequence). In DNA, the CDR3 is TGTGCCAGCAGCTTAGGAGAACAGCCCCAGCATTTT. It translates to CASSLGEQPQHF.

The genes are TRBV7-2 and TRBJ1-1; perhaps TRBD1 as D (5 bases). The CDR3 covers 14 residues. The germline gives CDR1 SGHTA, CDR2 FQGNSA. V gave up 1 base and J gave up 4 bases, with 10 bases separating them. This CDR3 reads CASSLVGVGTEAFF. DNA of the CDR3: TGTGCCAGCAGCTTAGTAGGGGTAGGCACTGAAGCTTTCTTT. Filled out from reference TRBV7-2 and TRBJ1-1, the complete variable domain reads GAGVSQSPSNKVTEKGKDVELRCDPISGHTALYWYRQSLGQGLEFLIYFQGNSAPDKSGLPSDRFSAERTGGSVSTLTIQRTQQEDSAVYLCASSLVGVGTEAFFGQGTRLTVV.

V gene TRBV15 combines with J gene TRBJ1-2, with D perhaps matching TRBD1 (6 bases). Trimming stripped 3 bases from V and 8 bases from J, with 22 bases between. Germline CDR1 and CDR2: LNHNV and YYDKDF (reference sequence). The CDR3 is 16 residues long. CDR3 DNA sequence: TGTGCCACCAGCAGGGGGCACAGGGTTTCTGCAGGAGGCTACACCTTC. It encodes CATSRGHRVSAGGYTF.

The DNA of the CDR3 is TGTGCCAGCAGCGTTCGGTCATCTGCGGATTCACCCCTCCACTTT. This sequence encodes CASSVRSSADSPLHF. The chain couples TRBV9 to TRBJ1-6; D is undetermined. CDR3 length equals 15 residues. V dropped 2 bases and J dropped 8 bases, with 14 bases sitting between them. From germline, CDR1 is SGDLS and CDR2 YYNGEE.

This rearrangement joins TRBV9 to TRBJ2-4; 7 nucleotides agree with TRBD1. Germline V lookup: CDR1 SGDLS, CDR2 YYNGEE. Losses at the gene ends were 0 bases for V and 3 bases for J; bases not matched to a gene: 9. This CDR3 is built from 17 residues. CDR3 region: CASSVAPTGVGKNIQYF. CDR3 sequence (DNA): TGTGCCAGCAGCGTAGCCCCTACAGGGGTTGGCAAAAACATTCAGTACTTC.

The chain joins TRBV19 to TRBJ2-2, with D possibly being TRBD2 (5 bases). Trimming shortened V by 11 bases and J by 3 bases, and 7 bases separated the two germline ends. The CDR3 runs to 11 residues. CDR1 is LNHDA, CDR2 SQIVND, per germline (reference sequence). The CDR3 protein is CASRDTGELFF. The DNA for the CDR3 is TGTGCCTCGAGGGACACCGGGGAGCTGTTTTTT.

The V gene is TRBV19, the J gene TRBJ2-5; TRBD2 matches 14 bases. CDR1 and CDR2 (germline): LNHDA, SQIVND (reference sequence). This CDR3 comprises 19 residues. V lost 3 bases and J lost 5; bases outside the gene matches: 14. CDR3 loop: CASSIGTSGGRAWSETQYF. CDR3 coding DNA: TGTGCCAGTAGTATCGGGACTAGCGGGGGAAGAGCGTGGTCGGAGACCCAGTACTTC.

CDR3 nucleotides: TGTGCCAGCAGGAGGCCGGGACAGGGGTCCTACGAGCAGTACTTC. This sequence encodes CASRRPGQGSYEQYF. The chain employs TRBV6-5 and TRBJ2-7; 10 bases line up with TRBD1. CDR1 and CDR2 from the germline V gene are MNHEY and SVGAGI. CDR3 size: 15 residues. The V segment lost 6 bases and the J segment 1 base; nucleotides outside the gene matches: 6.